The sequence of this T cell receptor beta chain was determined in a study of shared T cell receptors in the human thymus. The protocol was immunoSEQ multiplex PCR, while the TCRdb copy is restricted to in-frame clones and leaves out a portion. The sample lists hundreds of thousands of clones; approximately 90% were seen once. V dropped 1 base and J dropped 4 bases, with 21 bases sitting between them. CDR1 SGHDT and CDR2 YYEEEE come from the germline V gene. The CDR3 is 17 residues long. This sample also belongs to another study, concerning human thymus T cells. That source notes: Infants served as donors; they were healthy and Finnish and were having corrective surgery for congenital heart defects. The thymus was resected at corrective cardiac surgery. Apparent bias marked the V and J gene usage of thymic and blood repertoires. Thymic repertoires from unrelated individuals overlapped highly, related research reported.

This TCR derives from a boy under two years old with a congenital heart defect. The sequencing sample was made of thymocytes. V and J are TRBV5-6 and TRBJ2-7, with D maybe TRBD1 (5 bases). In nucleotides, the CDR3 is TGTGCCAGCAGCTTGAAGGGGCTAGAGACCCACCCATACGAGCAGTACTTC. The encoded protein is CASSLKGLETHPYEQYF.